This T cell receptor beta chain was sequenced in a study of T cell clusters in autoimmune cytopenias. Findings and limits, study-wide: Clustering suggested that physiological T cell clusters were missing in primary autoimmune cytopenia patients.

TRB was amplified from approximately 250 ng of peripheral blood genomic DNA per sample. The CDR3 has 15 amino acids. TRB rearrangements were amplified by touch-down multiplex PCR with mixed TRB-A/B primers. From the multiplex PCR reads, TCRdb lists one entry per CDR3 protein and no DNA. In total, the table holds some 4,900 distinct CDR3 sequences. As regards this clonotype: Its antigen is still unknown.

This sample also belongs to another study, concerning T cell repertoires in aging, cancer and after chemotherapy. From that second work: In cancer patients, declining TCR diversity with age involved lost richness and lost evenness.

The TCR comes from a human donor with chronic lymphocytic leukemia. The donor label of this sample is uncertain. The sequencing sample was made of peripheral blood. The genes are TRBV12-3 or TRBV12-4 and TRBJ1-4; TCRdb's D call of TRBD1 is untestable without DNA. The CDR3 sequence is CASSLGVRVNEKLFF.